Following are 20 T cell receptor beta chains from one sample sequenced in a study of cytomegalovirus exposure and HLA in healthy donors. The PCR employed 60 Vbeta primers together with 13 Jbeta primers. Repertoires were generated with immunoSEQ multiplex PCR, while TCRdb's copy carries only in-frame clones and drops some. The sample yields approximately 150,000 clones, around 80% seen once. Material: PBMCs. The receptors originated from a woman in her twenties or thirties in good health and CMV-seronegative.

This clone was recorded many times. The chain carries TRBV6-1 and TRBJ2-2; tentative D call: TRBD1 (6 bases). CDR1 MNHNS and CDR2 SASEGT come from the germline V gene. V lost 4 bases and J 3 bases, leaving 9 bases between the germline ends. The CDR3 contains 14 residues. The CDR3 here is CASSVEGDTGELFF. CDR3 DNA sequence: TGTGCCAGCAGTGTAGAGGGGGACACCGGGGAGCTGTTTTTT.

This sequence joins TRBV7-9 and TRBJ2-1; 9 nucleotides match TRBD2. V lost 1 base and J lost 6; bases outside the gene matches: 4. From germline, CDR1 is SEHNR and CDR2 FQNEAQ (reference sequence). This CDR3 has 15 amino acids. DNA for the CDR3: TGTGCCAGCAGCTTAGTTGCGGGGGGGCCCAATGAGCAGTTCTTC. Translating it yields CASSLVAGGPNEQFF.

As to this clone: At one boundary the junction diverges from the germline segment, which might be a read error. CDR3 DNA: TGTTCCAGCAGCTTAACTAACGAGGGCGAGCAGTACTTC. This translates into CSSSLTNEGEQYF. This chain connects TRBV7-9 to TRBJ2-7; TRBD2 might be the D (5 bases). The CDR3 runs to 13 residues. Germline loops: CDR1 SEHNR, CDR2 FQNEAQ (reference sequence).

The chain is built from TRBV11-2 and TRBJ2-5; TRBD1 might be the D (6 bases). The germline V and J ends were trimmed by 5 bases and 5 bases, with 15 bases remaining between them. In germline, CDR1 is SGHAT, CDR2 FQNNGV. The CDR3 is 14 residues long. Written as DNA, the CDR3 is TGTGCCAGCAGCACGACAGGCTCCGGGGAGACCCAGTACTTC. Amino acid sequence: CASSTTGSGETQYF.

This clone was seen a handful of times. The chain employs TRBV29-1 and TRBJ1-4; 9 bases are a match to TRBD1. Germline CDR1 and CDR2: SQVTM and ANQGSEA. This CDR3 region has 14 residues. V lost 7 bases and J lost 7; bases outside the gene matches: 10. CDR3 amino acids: CSATGTGIVEKLFF. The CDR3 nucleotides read TGCAGCGCCACTGGGACAGGGATTGTTGAAAAACTGTTTTTT.

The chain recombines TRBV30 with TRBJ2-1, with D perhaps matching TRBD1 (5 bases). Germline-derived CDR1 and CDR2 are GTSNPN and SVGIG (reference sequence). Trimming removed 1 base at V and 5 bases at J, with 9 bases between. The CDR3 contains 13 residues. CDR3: CAWSAQQDNEQFF. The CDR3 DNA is TGTGCCTGGAGTGCTCAACAGGACAATGAGCAGTTCTTC.

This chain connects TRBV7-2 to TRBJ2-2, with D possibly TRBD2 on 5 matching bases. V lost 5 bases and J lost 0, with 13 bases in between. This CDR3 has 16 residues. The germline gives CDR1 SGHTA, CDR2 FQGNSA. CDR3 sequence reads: CASSLGRSANTGELFF. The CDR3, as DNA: TGTGCCAGCAGCCTTGGACGTAGCGCGAACACCGGGGAGCTGTTTTTT.

In nucleotides, the CDR3 is TGTGCTAGTGGTTCCGCTTTGAGGGCGATTAGCAATCAGCCCCAGCATTTT. Its protein product is CASGSALRAISNQPQHF. The chain employs TRBV12-5 and TRBJ1-5; no clear D. V lost 4 bases, J lost 0 bases, and 16 bases lay in between. The CDR3 is 17 amino acids. Germline V lookup: CDR1 LGHNT, CDR2 FRNRAP.

As DNA, the CDR3 is TGCGCCAGCAGCTGGGGACAGGGGCCCCACAATGAGCAGTTCTTC. It translates to CASSWGQGPHNEQFF. This rearrangement joins TRBV5-1 to TRBJ2-1; 10 nucleotides align to TRBD1. The CDR3 runs 15 residues. Germline V gene data show CDR1 as SGHRS and CDR2 as YFSETQ. The V gene end was trimmed by 3 bases and the J gene end by 5 bases; junction bases not matched to a gene: 5.

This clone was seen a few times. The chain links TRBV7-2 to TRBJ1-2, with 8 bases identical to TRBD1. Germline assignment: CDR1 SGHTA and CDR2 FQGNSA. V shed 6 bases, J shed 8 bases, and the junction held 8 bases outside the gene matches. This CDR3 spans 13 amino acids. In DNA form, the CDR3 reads TGTGCCAGCAGGATGCAGGGGGCCGGCGGCTACACCTTC. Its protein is CASRMQGAGGYTF.

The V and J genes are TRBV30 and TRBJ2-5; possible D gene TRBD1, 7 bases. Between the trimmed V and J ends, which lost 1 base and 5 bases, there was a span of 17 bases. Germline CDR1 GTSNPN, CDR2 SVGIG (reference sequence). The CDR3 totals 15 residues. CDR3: CAWSALTGEAETQYF. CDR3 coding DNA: TGTGCCTGGAGTGCACTAACAGGGGAGGCGGAGACCCAGTACTTC.

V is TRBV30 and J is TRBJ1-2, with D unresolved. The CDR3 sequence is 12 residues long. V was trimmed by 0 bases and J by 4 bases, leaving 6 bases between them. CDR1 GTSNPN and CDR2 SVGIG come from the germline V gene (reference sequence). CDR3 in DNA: TGTGCCTGGAGTGTGGCTCGCTATGGCTACACCTTC. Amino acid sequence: CAWSVARYGYTF.

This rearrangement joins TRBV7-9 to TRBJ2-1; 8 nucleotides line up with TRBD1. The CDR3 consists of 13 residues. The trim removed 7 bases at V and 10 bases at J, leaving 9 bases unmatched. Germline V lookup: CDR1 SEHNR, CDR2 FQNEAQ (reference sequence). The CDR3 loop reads CASTEPRDREQFF. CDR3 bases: TGTGCCAGCACCGAACCGCGGGACAGGGAGCAGTTCTTC.

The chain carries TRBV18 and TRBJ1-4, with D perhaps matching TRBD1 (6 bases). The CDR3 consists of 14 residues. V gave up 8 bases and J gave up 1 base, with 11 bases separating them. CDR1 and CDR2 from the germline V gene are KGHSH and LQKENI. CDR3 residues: CASGNRETNEKLFF. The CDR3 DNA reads TGTGCCAGCGGTAACAGGGAAACTAATGAAAAACTGTTTTTT.

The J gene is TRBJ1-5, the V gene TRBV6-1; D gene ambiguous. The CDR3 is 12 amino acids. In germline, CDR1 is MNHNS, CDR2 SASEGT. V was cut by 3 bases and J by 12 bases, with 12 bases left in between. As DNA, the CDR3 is TGTGCCAGCAGTGACGGGGTGGGTGGCCAGCATTTT. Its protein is CASSDGVGGQHF.

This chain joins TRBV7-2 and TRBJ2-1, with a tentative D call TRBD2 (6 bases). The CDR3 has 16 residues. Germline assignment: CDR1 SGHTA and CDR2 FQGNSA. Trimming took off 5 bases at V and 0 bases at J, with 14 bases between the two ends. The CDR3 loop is CASSGGRSSSYNEQFF. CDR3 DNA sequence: TGTGCCAGCAGCGGAGGGCGGAGCAGCTCCTACAATGAGCAGTTCTTC.

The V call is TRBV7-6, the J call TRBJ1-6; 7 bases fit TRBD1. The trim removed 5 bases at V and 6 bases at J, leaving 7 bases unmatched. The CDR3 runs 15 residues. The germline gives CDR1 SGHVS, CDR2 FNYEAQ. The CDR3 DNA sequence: TGTGCCAGCAGCGACACCGGACAGGTTAATTCACCCCTCCACTTT. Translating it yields CASSDTGQVNSPLHF.

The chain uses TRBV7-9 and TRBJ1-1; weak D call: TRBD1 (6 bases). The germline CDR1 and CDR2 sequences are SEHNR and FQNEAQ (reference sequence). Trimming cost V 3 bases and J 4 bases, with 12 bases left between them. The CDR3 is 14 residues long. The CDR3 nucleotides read TGTGCCAGCAGCTTTGGGGGCGCGAGCACTGAAGCTTTCTTT. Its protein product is CASSFGGASTEAFF.

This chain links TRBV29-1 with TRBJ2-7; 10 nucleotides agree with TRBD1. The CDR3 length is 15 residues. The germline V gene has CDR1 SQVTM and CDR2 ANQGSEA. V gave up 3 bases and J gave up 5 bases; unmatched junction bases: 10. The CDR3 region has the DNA TGCAGCGTTGAGGGGGACAGGGGTTCGGTGGACGAGCAGTACTTC. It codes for CSVEGDRGSVDEQYF.

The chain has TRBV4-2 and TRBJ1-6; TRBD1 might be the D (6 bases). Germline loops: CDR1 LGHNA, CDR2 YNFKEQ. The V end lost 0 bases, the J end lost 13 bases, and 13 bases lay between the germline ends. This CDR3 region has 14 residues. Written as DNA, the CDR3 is TGTGCCAGCAGCCAAGAACAGGGTGGTTGGCCCCTCCACTTT. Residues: CASSQEQGGWPLHF.